This paragraph reports one T cell receptor beta chain. The antigen is undetermined. The germline gives CDR1 MNHNS, CDR2 SASEGT. V trimming: 9 bases; J trimming: 3 bases; junction bases outside the gene matches: 10. This CDR3 has 15 amino acids. TCRdb re-called the RT-PCR reads through MiXCR, storing one row per CDR3 protein. The sample has under 550,000 distinct CDR3 sequences, under 9% seen once. The sample belongs to a study of response to subunit inactivated influenza vaccine. Broader study findings: With each seasonal influenza vaccination, the authors suggested, few new T cells are recruited.

The chain recombines TRBV6-1 with TRBJ2-2, with 7 nucleotides matching TRBD1. The TCR sequence derives from a man between 50 and 69 years old who received an inactivated influenza vaccine. The source was PBMCs from blood, collected about 24 months after vaccination. CDR3 DNA: TGTGCCAGTGCACGACAGGGCGGAGACACCGGGGAGCTGTTTTTT. The encoded protein is CASARQGGDTGELFF.